These 9 T cell receptor beta chains were sequenced from one sample in a study of CD8+CD57+ T cells in acquired aplastic anemia. Sequencing was done on patients that had shown CD8+CD57+ cell expansion by flow cytometry. The template used for profiling TCR beta VDJ and CDR3 was genomic DNA. TCRdb called the reads again in MiXCR, with one record for every CDR3 protein. The sample yields around 150,000 distinct CDR3 sequences, roughly 43% seen once. The sequencing input was sorted CD4+, CD8+, or CD8+CD57+ T cells (not recorded which) from PBMCs. These receptors all stem from a human donor with aplastic anemia.

A note on this clonotype: Relative to the germline gene, one junction end is altered; a read error may explain this. V usage is TRBV10-1 and J usage is TRBJ2-2, with a possible D match to TRBD2 (5 bases). The CDR3 contains 14 residues. Germline CDR1 is WNHNN and CDR2 is SYGVQD (reference sequence). The CDR3 nucleotides read TGCGCCAGCAGTGAGAGGCCCGACACCGGGGAGCTGTCTTTT. This gives the protein CASSERPDTGELSF.

The rearrangement joins TRBV11-1 to TRBJ2-7; the match to TRBD2 covers 13 bases. With V trimmed by 5 bases and J by 1 base, 8 bases remained unmatched. This CDR3 has 17 amino acids. Germline V gene sequence: CDR1 SGHAT, CDR2 FQDESV (reference sequence). In nucleotides, the CDR3 is TGTGCCAGCAGCCTAGGACTAGCGGGAGTGGGATCCTACGAGCAGTACTTC. Protein sequence: CASSLGLAGVGSYEQYF.

The sample holds many counts of this clonotype. V and J are TRBV11-1 and TRBJ2-5; 14 bases line up with TRBD2. From germline, CDR1 is SGHAT and CDR2 FQDESV (reference sequence). CDR3 length equals 16 residues. The V and J ends lost 5 bases and 1 base, in that order; junction bases with no gene match: 3. As DNA, the CDR3 is TGTGCCAGCAGCGCCGGACTAGCGGGGGGCCAAGAGACCCAGTACTTC. Residues: CASSAGLAGGQETQYF.

This clonotype was detected ten times or more. The J gene is TRBJ1-6, the V gene TRBV12-5, with D perhaps TRBD1 (6 bases). The CDR3 is 14 amino acids. Germline loops: CDR1 LGHNT, CDR2 FRNRAP. V lost 5 bases to trimming and J lost 6 bases, with 11 bases between them. CDR3 in DNA: TGTGCTAGTGGTCCGACAGGCTCTAATTCACCCCTCCACTTT. It translates to CASGPTGSNSPLHF.

The J gene is TRBJ1-2, the V gene TRBV10-3; tentatively, D is TRBD1 (5 bases). Germline V gene sequence: CDR1 ENHRY, CDR2 SYGVKD. The CDR3 has 15 amino acids. V lost 5 bases and J 1 base, leaving 14 bases between the germline ends. This chain's CDR3 is CAISHGQRLNYGYTF. CDR3 DNA sequence: TGTGCCATCAGTCACGGACAACGGCTTAACTATGGCTACACCTTC.

The chain uses TRBV27 and TRBJ2-2, with D maybe TRBD1 (6 bases). CDR1 MNHEY and CDR2 SMNVEV come from the germline V gene (reference sequence). The CDR3 totals 17 residues. V shed 5 bases and J shed 1 base, with 17 bases lying between them. Here the CDR3 reads CASSSSEGQKNTGELFF. DNA for the CDR3: TGTGCCAGCAGTAGTTCCGAGGGACAAAAGAACACCGGGGAGCTGTTTTTT.

The chain is built from TRBV7-6 and TRBJ1-1, with D possibly matching TRBD1 (6 bases). Germline CDR1 and CDR2: SGHVS and FNYEAQ. With 6 bases removed from V and 9 bases from J, the gap between germline ends came to 14 bases. The CDR3 is made up of 12 amino acids. The CDR3 nucleotides read TGTGCCAGCAGTCCCGGGGGCTATAAAGCTTTCTTT. It encodes CASSPGGYKAFF.

The CDR3 reads CASSSDRYTDTQYF. The CDR3 DNA sequence: TGTGCCAGCAGCTCGGACCGATACACAGATACGCAGTATTTT. This chain uses TRBV7-3 with TRBJ2-3; D is unclear. Germline CDR1 and CDR2: SGHTA and FQGTGA. The CDR3 has 14 residues. Trimming removed 4 bases from V and 2 bases from J, with 10 bases in between.

This clonotype was counted at least ten times. The rearrangement uses TRBV5-1 and TRBJ2-7; D possibly uses TRBD1 or TRBD2 (5 bases each). Germline V gene sequence: CDR1 SGHRS, CDR2 YFSETQ. The V gene lost 4 bases and the J gene lost 3 bases, with 17 bases spanning the gap. The CDR3 runs 15 residues. The CDR3 spells CASSAGPGLSYEQYF. The CDR3 DNA sequence: TGCGCCAGCAGCGCGGGCCCAGGGTTAAGCTACGAGCAGTACTTC.